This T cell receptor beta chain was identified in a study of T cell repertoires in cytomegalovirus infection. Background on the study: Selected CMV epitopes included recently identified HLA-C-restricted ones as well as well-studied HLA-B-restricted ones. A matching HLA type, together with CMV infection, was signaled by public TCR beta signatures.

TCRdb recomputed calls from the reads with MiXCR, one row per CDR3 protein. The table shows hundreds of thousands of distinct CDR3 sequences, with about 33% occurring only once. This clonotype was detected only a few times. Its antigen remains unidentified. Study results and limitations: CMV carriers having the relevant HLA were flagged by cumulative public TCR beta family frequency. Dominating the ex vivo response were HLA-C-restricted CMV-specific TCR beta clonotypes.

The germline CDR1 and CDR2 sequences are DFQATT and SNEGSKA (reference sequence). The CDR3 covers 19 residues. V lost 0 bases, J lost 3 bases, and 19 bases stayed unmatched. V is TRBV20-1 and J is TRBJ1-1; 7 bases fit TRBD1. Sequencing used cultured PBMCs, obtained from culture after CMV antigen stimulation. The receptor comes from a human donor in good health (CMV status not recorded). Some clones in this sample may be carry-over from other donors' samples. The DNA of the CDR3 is TGCAGTGCTAGAGATCGATTGAACAGGGGTGGGCTTCGGGACACTGAAGCTTTCTTT. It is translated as CSARDRLNRGGLRDTEAFF.